This T cell receptor (beta chain) was recovered during a study of T-cell memory formation after mild COVID-19. Looking at the study overall: Most TCR clusters belonged to a single donor.

This clonotype was seen repeatedly, ten times or more. The CDR3 is 18 residues long. The V gene's germline CDR1 is SGHRS and CDR2 YFSETQ. Trimming removed 0 bases at V and 2 bases at J, with 17 bases between. One entry per CDR3 protein results from TCRdb running MiXCR on the 5' RACE reads. This sample has a few hundred thousand distinct CDR3 sequences; under 8.5% occur once, and the top ten carry roughly 22%. The specimen sequenced was PBMCs or a T cell subset sorted from them (not recorded which). This chain links TRBV5-1 with TRBJ2-2, with D perhaps assigned TRBD1 or TRBD2 (5 bases each). The sequence was obtained from a man between 18 and 29 years old who had mild COVID-19 (a few samples of this study predate the infection). Cell type and time point are not known. The CDR3 reads CASSLADMGRRNTGELFF. CDR3 nucleotides: TGCGCCAGCAGCTTGGCCGATATGGGACGGAGAAACACCGGGGAGCTGTTTTTT.